Presented here are 27 T cell receptor beta chains from one specimen sequenced in a study of technical replicates of blood from a handful of donors. Data came from immunoSEQ multiplex PCR; TCRdb stores just in-frame clones and leaves some out. Of just over 15,000 clones listed, over 80% are singletons. Sample: PBMCs. The receptors here all came from a human donor in good health.

The chain carries TRBV5-1 and TRBJ1-1; no firm D call. Germline V CDR1 and CDR2: SGHRS, YFSETQ. Trimming left V 2 bases short and J 3 bases short, with 14 bases between. The CDR3 is 15 amino acids. The CDR3 DNA sequence: TGCGCCAGCAGCTTTAATTCCGGTACCTACACTGAAGCTTTCTTT. Protein: CASSFNSGTYTEAFF.

The chain links TRBV10-3 to TRBJ2-2, with TRBD1 as a possible D gene (5 bases). The CDR3 is 17 amino acids. Germline CDR1 is ENHRY and CDR2 is SYGVKD. The V end was cut by 3 bases, the J end by 7 bases, with 21 bases between. As DNA, the CDR3 is TGTGCCATCAGTGAAAAAGCAATCCAAGCCCAGGGCGGGGAGCTGTTTTTT. It is translated as CAISEKAIQAQGGELFF.

V is TRBV19 and J is TRBJ2-7; 9 bases align to TRBD1. The CDR3 sequence is 13 residues long. Germline V gene lookup returns CDR1 LNHDA and CDR2 SQIVND (reference sequence). The junction had 2 bases not matched to a gene; V was cut back by 8 bases and J by 0 bases. Written as DNA, the CDR3 is TGTGCCAGTGGGACAGGGAGCTCCTACGAGCAGTACTTC. It specifies CASGTGSSYEQYF.

The chain is built from TRBV19 and TRBJ2-7, with TRBD2 as a possible D gene (6 bases). Germline values: CDR1 LNHDA, CDR2 SQIVND (reference sequence). V gave up 0 bases and J gave up 3 bases, with 6 bases separating them. The CDR3 is 13 residues long. In DNA form, the CDR3 reads TGTGCCAGTAGTATAGACGGGGGCTACGAGCAGTACTTC. Its protein is CASSIDGGYEQYF.

In this sample, this clone turned up once. This chain joins TRBV14 and TRBJ1-2; no firm D call. The CDR3 covers 17 residues. V dropped 4 bases and J dropped 7 bases, with 25 bases sitting between them. Germline V gene data show CDR1 as SGHDN and CDR2 as FVKESK. DNA for the CDR3: TGTGCCAGCAGCCCTTGGACCCGAACAGATACGGGAAGTGGCTACACCTTC. Amino acids: CASSPWTRTDTGSGYTF. Together with reference TRBV14 and TRBJ1-2, the CDR3 gives the full variable domain: EAGVTQFPSHSVIEKGQTVTLRCDPISGHDNLYWYRRVMGKEIKFLLHFVKESKQDESGMPNNRFLAERTGGTYSTLKVQPAELEDSGVYFCASSPWTRTDTGSGYTFGSGTRLTVV.

The V call is TRBV2, the J call TRBJ2-7, with TRBD1 as a possible D gene (5 bases). V was trimmed by 5 bases and J by 6 bases, leaving 17 bases between them. This CDR3 spans 14 amino acids. CDR1 and CDR2 from the germline V gene are SNHLY and FYNNEI. The CDR3, as DNA: TGTGCCAGCAGTAAGGACAACTCTGCCTCCGAGCAGTACTTC. Protein: CASSKDNSASEQYF.

This clone appeared once. The genes are TRBV2 and TRBJ2-5, with TRBD2 matching 13 bases. CDR1 is SNHLY, CDR2 FYNNEI, per germline. CDR3 size: 15 residues. V was pared by 6 bases and J by 1 base, with 2 bases of the junction left unmatched. The DNA of the CDR3 is TGTGCCAGCAGCCGGACTAGCGGGAGCCAAGAGACCCAGTACTTC. Protein: CASSRTSGSQETQYF.

The chain combines TRBV5-1 with TRBJ2-5, with 9 nucleotides matching TRBD2. This CDR3 contains 14 residues. Unmatched junction bases numbered 5, after V lost 4 bases and J lost 4 bases. Germline lookup yields CDR1 SGHRS and CDR2 YFSETQ. CDR3: CASSRSGSGETQYF. CDR3 in DNA: TGCGCCAGCAGCCGTAGCGGGAGTGGAGAGACCCAGTACTTC.

The V call is TRBV20-1, the J call TRBJ2-7; D is unclear. Germline loops: CDR1 DFQATT, CDR2 SNEGSKA (reference sequence). V was cut by 1 base and J by 5 bases, with 6 bases left in between. The CDR3 totals 11 residues. CDR3 nucleotide sequence: TGCAGTGCTAGAGCCGGAGACGAGCAGTACTTC. Translated, it gives CSARAGDEQYF.

The genes are TRBV11-3 and TRBJ1-1; D is uncertain. In germline, CDR1 is SGHNT, CDR2 YENEEA. This CDR3 comprises 13 residues. Trimming removed 2 bases at V and 3 bases at J, with 7 bases between. DNA of the CDR3: TGTGCCAGCAGCTTACACACCGACACTGAAGCTTTCTTT. Translated, it gives CASSLHTDTEAFF.

This clone occurred once. The rearrangement joins TRBV15 to TRBJ1-1; tentatively, D is TRBD1 (5 bases). Looked up from germline, CDR1 is LNHNV and CDR2 is YYDKDF (reference sequence). The CDR3 is 16 residues long. V was cut by 5 bases and J by 4 bases, with 20 bases left in between. The CDR3 loop is CATSQTFPQGFTEAFF. The CDR3, as DNA: TGTGCCACCAGCCAGACATTCCCCCAGGGTTTCACTGAAGCTTTCTTT.

The chain is built from TRBV13 and TRBJ2-7; possibly TRBD2 for D (5 bases). V was trimmed by 4 bases and J by 5 bases, leaving 12 bases between them. The CDR3 spans 13 residues. The germline gives CDR1 PRHDT, CDR2 FYEKMQ (reference sequence). The CDR3 nucleotides are TGTGCCAGCAGCTCCTACGACTATAACGAGCAGTACTTC. Amino acid sequence: CASSSYDYNEQYF.

The V gene is TRBV11-2, the J gene TRBJ2-5; TRBD1 matches 8 bases. This CDR3 contains 14 residues. Germline values: CDR1 SGHAT, CDR2 FQNNGV. J lost 4 bases, V lost 5 bases, and 6 bases had no gene match. CDR3 bases: TGTGCCAGCAGCGGAGGACAGGGAGGAGAGACCCAGTACTTC. Protein product: CASSGGQGGETQYF.

The rearrangement links TRBV28 to TRBJ1-1; 8 bases align to TRBD1. Germline assignment: CDR1 MDHEN and CDR2 SYDVKM. V dropped 6 bases and J dropped 1; count of bases not matched to a gene: 4. The CDR3 runs to 14 residues. The CDR3 spells CASRSGQGNTEAFF. In DNA, the CDR3 is TGTGCCAGCAGGTCCGGACAGGGGAACACTGAAGCTTTCTTT.

The chain joins TRBV19 to TRBJ2-3, with a weak D call TRBD1 (6 bases). Germline assignment: CDR1 LNHDA and CDR2 SQIVND (reference sequence). Trimming took off 3 bases at V and 4 bases at J, with 14 bases between the two ends. CDR3 length: 15 residues. CDR3 amino acids: CASSISTGGADTQYF. The CDR3 DNA is TGTGCCAGTAGTATTTCGACAGGAGGAGCAGATACGCAGTATTTT.

As regards this clone: The sample carries other DNA sequences with the same CDR3. The rearrangement links TRBV19 to TRBJ2-1; TRBD2 might be the D (5 bases). CDR3 length equals 17 residues. Germline assignment: CDR1 LNHDA and CDR2 SQIVND (reference sequence). Trimming took off 0 bases at V and 0 bases at J, with 12 bases between the two ends. Here the CDR3 reads CASSIDLASGSYNEQFF. CDR3 in DNA: TGTGCCAGTAGTATAGACCTAGCTTCGGGCTCCTACAATGAGCAGTTCTTC.

This chain uses TRBV2 with TRBJ1-5; 7 bases line up with TRBD1. There are 16 residues in the CDR3. CDR1 and CDR2 (germline): SNHLY, FYNNEI. V lost 6 bases and J lost 0; bases outside the gene matches: 8. CDR3 in DNA: TGTGCCAGCAGGGGATTGACAGGGCATAGCAATCAGCCCCAGCATTTT. It codes for CASRGLTGHSNQPQHF.

This chain links TRBV10-3 with TRBJ2-1; D is uncertain. Germline V gene lookup returns CDR1 ENHRY and CDR2 SYGVKD. This CDR3 spans 13 amino acids. V dropped 11 bases and J dropped 1 base, with 12 bases sitting between them. CDR3 sequence (DNA): TGTGCCGTCCCAGGTCCTTCCTACAATGAGCAGTTCTTC. This translates into CAVPGPSYNEQFF.

The rearrangement links TRBV7-9 to TRBJ2-2; TRBD2 matches 13 bases. J was trimmed by 0 bases and V by 9 bases; bases with no gene match: 7. The germline V gene encodes CDR1 SEHNR and CDR2 FQNEAQ (reference sequence). The CDR3 contains 17 residues. This chain's CDR3 is CARDSGLAGTNTGELFF. The CDR3 coding sequence is TGTGCCAGGGACTCGGGACTAGCGGGAACGAACACCGGGGAGCTGTTTTTT. The entire variable domain, with the rest obtained from reference TRBV7-9 and TRBJ2-2, is as follows: DTGVSQNPRHKITKRGQNVTFRCDPISEHNRLYWYRQTLGQGPEFLTYFQNEAQLEKSRLLSDRFSAERPKGSFSTLEIQRTEQGDSAMYLCARDSGLAGTNTGELFFGEGSRLTVL.

This chain links TRBV2 with TRBJ2-7; D might be TRBD1 (6 bases). Trimming removed 3 bases at V and 0 bases at J, with 18 bases between. The CDR3 runs 17 residues. In germline, CDR1 is SNHLY, CDR2 FYNNEI. CDR3 sequence reads: CASSDGGIRDNSYEQYF. In DNA form, the CDR3 reads TGTGCCAGCAGTGATGGCGGCATCCGGGACAACTCCTACGAGCAGTACTTC.

The chain joins TRBV10-3 to TRBJ2-1; the D gene is possibly TRBD1 (5 bases). CDR1 is ENHRY and CDR2 is SYGVKD in the germline V gene. Trimming stripped 5 bases from V and 6 bases from J, with 8 bases between. CDR3 length: 12 amino acids. The chain's CDR3 is CAISPQGNEQFF. In DNA, the CDR3 is TGTGCCATCAGTCCCCAGGGCAATGAGCAGTTCTTC.

This chain links TRBV9 with TRBJ1-2; D unclear. This CDR3 has 14 amino acids. Deletions cut 3 bases from V and 0 bases from J, with 9 bases between. CDR1 is SGDLS and CDR2 is YYNGEE in the germline V gene. DNA for the CDR3: TGTGCCAGCAGCGCGACCACAGCTAACTATGGCTACACCTTC. Its translation is CASSATTANYGYTF.

The chain uses TRBV6-5 and TRBJ2-7; 10 nucleotides align to TRBD1. The germline V gene has CDR1 MNHEY and CDR2 SVGAGI. This CDR3 is built from 14 residues. Trimming cost V 5 bases and J 5 bases; bases outside gene matches: 6. This chain's CDR3 is CASSTDRGDNEQYF. The CDR3 DNA is TGTGCCAGCAGTACGGACAGGGGGGACAACGAGCAGTACTTC.

The chain recombines TRBV7-9 with TRBJ1-2; D remains ambiguous. The CDR3 has 14 amino acids. V was trimmed by 1 base and J by 4 bases, leaving 10 bases between them. Germline lookup yields CDR1 SEHNR and CDR2 FQNEAQ (reference sequence). CDR3 in DNA: TGTGCCAGCAGCTTAGGGCAGAACCTCTATGGCTACACCTTC. Amino acids: CASSLGQNLYGYTF.

The chain joins TRBV20-1 to TRBJ1-1; no firm D call. Trimming took off 4 bases at V and 1 base at J, with 4 bases between the two ends. Germline CDR1 is DFQATT and CDR2 is SNEGSKA (reference sequence). This CDR3 contains 11 residues. This CDR3 reads CSANGNTEAFF. Written as DNA, the CDR3 is TGCAGTGCTAACGGGAACACTGAAGCTTTCTTT.

In its sample, this clone was seen once. The chain employs TRBV2 and TRBJ1-5; TRBD1 matches at 7 bases. This CDR3 contains 14 residues. With 6 bases clipped from V and 10 bases from J, the junction kept 12 bases outside the gene matches. CDR1 is SNHLY, CDR2 FYNNEI, per germline. The CDR3 region has the DNA TGTGCCAGCAGACCCACAGGGGCCGGGAGCCCCCAGCATTTT. This encodes CASRPTGAGSPQHF.

This chain uses TRBV5-1 with TRBJ2-4; TRBD1 agrees at 10 bases. The trim removed 3 bases at V and 4 bases at J, leaving 4 bases unmatched. CDR1 SGHRS and CDR2 YFSETQ come from the germline V gene. The CDR3 covers 15 residues. This chain's CDR3 is CASSSLGQGKNIQYF. In nucleotides, the CDR3 is TGCGCCAGCAGCTCCTTGGGACAGGGGAAAAACATTCAGTACTTC.